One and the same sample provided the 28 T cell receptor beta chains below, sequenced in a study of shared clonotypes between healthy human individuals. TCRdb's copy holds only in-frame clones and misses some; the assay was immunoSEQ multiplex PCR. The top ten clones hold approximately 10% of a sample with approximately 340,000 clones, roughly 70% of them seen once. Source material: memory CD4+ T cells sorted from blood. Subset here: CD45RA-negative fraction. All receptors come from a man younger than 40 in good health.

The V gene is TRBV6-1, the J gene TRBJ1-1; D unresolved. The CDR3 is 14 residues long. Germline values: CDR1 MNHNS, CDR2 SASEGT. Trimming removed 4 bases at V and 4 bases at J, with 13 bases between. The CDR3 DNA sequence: TGTGCCAGCAGTGTCACCTCCCCTGGCACTGAAGCTTTCTTT. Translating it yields CASSVTSPGTEAFF.

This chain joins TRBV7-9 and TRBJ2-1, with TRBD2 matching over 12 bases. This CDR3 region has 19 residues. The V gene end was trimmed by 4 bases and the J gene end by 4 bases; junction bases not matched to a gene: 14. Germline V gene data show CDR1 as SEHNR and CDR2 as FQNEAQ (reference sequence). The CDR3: CASSSEDPGLAGKYNEQFF. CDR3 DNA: TGTGCCAGCAGCTCCGAGGACCCCGGACTAGCGGGAAAGTACAATGAGCAGTTCTTC.

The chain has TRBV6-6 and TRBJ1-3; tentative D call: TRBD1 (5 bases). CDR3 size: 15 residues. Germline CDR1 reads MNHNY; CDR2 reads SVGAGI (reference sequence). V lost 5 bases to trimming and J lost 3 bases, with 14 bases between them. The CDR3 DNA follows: TGTGCCAGCAGTGCGACAGAAAACTATGGAAACACCATATATTTT. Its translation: CASSATENYGNTIYF.

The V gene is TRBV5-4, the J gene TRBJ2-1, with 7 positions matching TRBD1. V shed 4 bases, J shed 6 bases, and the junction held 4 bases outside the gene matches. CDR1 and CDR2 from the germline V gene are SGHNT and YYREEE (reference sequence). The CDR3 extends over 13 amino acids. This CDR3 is CASSSRDSNEQFF. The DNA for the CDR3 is TGTGCCAGCAGCAGCCGGGACAGCAATGAGCAGTTCTTC.

Here the CDR3 reads CASSDNPTQGSGANVLTF. Written as DNA, the CDR3 is TGTGCCAGCAGCGACAACCCGACACAGGGGTCTGGGGCCAACGTCCTGACTTTC. The rearrangement joins TRBV9 to TRBJ2-6; 7 bases are a match to TRBD1. Germline V lookup: CDR1 SGDLS, CDR2 YYNGEE. The CDR3 has 18 amino acids. V shed 3 bases, J shed 1 base, and the junction held 10 bases outside the gene matches. The whole variable domain, filled in from reference TRBV9 and TRBJ2-6, reads DSGVTQTPKHLITATGQRVTLRCSPRSGDLSVYWYQQSLDQGLQFLIQYYNGEERAKGNILERFSAQQFPDLHSELNLSSLELGDSALYFCASSDNPTQGSGANVLTFGAGSRLTVL.

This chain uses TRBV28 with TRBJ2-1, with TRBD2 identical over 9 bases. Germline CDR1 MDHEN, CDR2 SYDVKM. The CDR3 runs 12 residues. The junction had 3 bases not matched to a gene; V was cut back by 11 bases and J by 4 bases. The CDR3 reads CASSGMYNEQFF. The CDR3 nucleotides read TGTGCCTCTAGCGGGATGTACAATGAGCAGTTCTTC.

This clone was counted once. CDR3 in amino acids: CASSLDGREQYF. The CDR3, as DNA: TGCGCCAGCAGCTTGGACGGCAGGGAGCAGTACTTC. This chain uses TRBV5-1 with TRBJ2-7, with D hard to call. The CDR3 has 12 amino acids. Germline CDR1 reads SGHRS; CDR2 reads YFSETQ. V was shortened by 0 bases and J by 7 bases, with 8 bases between the two germline ends. Variable domain in full (rest from reference TRBV5-1 and TRBJ2-7): KAGVTQTPRYLIKTRGQQVTLSCSPISGHRSVSWYQQTPGQGLQFLFEYFSETQRNKGNFPGRFSGRQFSNSRSEMNVSTLELGDSALYLCASSLDGREQYFGPGTRLTVT.

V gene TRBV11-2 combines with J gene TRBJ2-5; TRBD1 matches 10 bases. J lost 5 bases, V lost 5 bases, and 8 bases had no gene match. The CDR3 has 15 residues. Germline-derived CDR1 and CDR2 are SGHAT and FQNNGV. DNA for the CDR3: TGTGCCAGCAGCCCCGGGACAGGGGCGACGGAGACCCAGTACTTC. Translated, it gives CASSPGTGATETQYF.

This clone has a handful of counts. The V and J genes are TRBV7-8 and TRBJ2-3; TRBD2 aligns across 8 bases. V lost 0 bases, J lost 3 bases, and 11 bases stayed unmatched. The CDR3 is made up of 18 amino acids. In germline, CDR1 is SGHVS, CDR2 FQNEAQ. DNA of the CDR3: TGTGCCAGCAGCTTAGCGCGGACGGGAGGGACGAAAACAGATACGCAGTATTTT. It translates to CASSLARTGGTKTDTQYF. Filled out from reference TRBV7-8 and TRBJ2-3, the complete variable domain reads GAGVSQSPRYKVAKRGQDVALRCDPISGHVSLFWYQQALGQGPEFLTYFQNEAQLDKSGLPSDRFFAERPEGSVSTLKIQRTQQEDSAVYLCASSLARTGGTKTDTQYFGPGTRLTVL.

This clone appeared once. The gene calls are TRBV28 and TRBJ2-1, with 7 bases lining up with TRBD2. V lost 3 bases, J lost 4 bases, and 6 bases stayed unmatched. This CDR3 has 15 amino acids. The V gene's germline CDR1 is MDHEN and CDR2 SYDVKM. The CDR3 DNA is TGTGCCAGCAGTTTTATCCCTAGCGGATACAATGAGCAGTTCTTC. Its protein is CASSFIPSGYNEQFF.

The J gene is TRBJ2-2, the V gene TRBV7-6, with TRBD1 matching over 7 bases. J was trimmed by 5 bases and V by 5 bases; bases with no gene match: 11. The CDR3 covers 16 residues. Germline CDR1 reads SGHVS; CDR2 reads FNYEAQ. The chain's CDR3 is CASSLGTASPTGELFF. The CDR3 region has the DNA TGTGCCAGCAGCCTCGGGACAGCAAGCCCTACCGGGGAGCTGTTTTTT.

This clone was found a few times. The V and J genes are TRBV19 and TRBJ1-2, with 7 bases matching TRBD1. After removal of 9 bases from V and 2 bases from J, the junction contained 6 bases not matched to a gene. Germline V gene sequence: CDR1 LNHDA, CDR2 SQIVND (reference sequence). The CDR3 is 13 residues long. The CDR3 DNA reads TGTGCCAGCAGAGACAGGGCGAACTATGGCTACACCTTC. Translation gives CASRDRANYGYTF.

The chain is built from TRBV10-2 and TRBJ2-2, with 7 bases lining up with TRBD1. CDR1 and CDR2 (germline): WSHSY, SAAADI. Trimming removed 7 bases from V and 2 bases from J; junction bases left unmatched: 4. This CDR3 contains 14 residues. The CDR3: CASKGTANTGELFF. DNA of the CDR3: TGCGCCAGCAAGGGGACAGCTAACACCGGGGAGCTGTTTTTT.

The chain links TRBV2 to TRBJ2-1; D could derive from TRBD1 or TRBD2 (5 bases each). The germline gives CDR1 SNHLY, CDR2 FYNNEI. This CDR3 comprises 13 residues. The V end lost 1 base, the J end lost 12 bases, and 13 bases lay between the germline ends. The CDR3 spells CASSEVEGRGQFF. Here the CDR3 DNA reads TGTGCCAGCAGTGAAGTTGAGGGAAGGGGGCAGTTCTTC. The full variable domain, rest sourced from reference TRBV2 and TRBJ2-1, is EPEVTQTPSHQVTQMGQEVILRCVPISNHLYFYWYRQILGQKVEFLVSFYNNEISEKSEIFDDQFSVERPDGSNFTLKIRSTKLEDSAMYFCASSEVEGRGQFFGPGTRLTVL.

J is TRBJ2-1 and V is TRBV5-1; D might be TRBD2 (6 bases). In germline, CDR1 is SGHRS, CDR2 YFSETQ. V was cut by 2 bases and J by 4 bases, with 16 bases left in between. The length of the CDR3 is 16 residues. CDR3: CASSLLPGDGYNEQFF. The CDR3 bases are TGCGCCAGCAGCTTATTACCGGGAGACGGGTACAATGAGCAGTTCTTC.

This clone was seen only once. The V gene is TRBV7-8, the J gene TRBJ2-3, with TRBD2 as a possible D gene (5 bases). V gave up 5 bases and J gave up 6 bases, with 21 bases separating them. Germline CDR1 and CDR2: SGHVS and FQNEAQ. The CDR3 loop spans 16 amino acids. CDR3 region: CASSPPRRRSEDTQYF. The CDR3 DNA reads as TGTGCCAGCAGCCCCCCTAGGAGGCGGTCTGAGGATACGCAGTATTTT.

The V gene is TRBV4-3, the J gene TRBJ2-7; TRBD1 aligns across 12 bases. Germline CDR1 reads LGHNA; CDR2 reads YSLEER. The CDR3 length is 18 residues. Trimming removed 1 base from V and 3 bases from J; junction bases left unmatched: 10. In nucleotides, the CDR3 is TGCGCCAGCAGCCAAGGCGCGGGAGGGGACAGGGGGCTCTACGAGCAGTACTTC. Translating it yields CASSQGAGGDRGLYEQYF.

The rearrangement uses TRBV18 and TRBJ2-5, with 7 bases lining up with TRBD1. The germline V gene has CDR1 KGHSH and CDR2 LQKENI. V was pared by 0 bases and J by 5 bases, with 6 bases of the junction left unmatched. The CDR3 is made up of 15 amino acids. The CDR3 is CASSPPAGGRETQYF. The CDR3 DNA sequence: TGTGCCAGCTCACCACCGGCAGGGGGAAGGGAGACCCAGTACTTC.

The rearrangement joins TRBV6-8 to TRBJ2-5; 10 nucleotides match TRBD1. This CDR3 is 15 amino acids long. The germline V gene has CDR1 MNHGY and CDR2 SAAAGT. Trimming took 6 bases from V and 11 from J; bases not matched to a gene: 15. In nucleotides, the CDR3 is TGTGCCAGCAGGGCGGGGGACAGGGGAGAAATCTATCAGTACTTC. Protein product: CASRAGDRGEIYQYF.

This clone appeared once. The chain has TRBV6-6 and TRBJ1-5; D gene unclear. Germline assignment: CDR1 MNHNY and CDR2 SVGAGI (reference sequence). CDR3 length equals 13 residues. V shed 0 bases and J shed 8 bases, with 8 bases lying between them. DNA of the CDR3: TGTGCCAGCAGTTACTCCCACGGGGAGCCCCAGCATTTT. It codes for CASSYSHGEPQHF.

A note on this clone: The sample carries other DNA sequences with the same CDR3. The CDR3 protein is CASSDSGGQPQHF. DNA for the CDR3: TGTGCCAGCAGTGACTCTGGGGGGCAGCCCCAGCATTTT. V usage is TRBV6-4 and J usage is TRBJ1-5; possible D gene TRBD1, 5 bases. Trimming stripped 0 bases from V and 7 bases from J, with 7 bases between. Germline V gene lookup returns CDR1 MRHNA and CDR2 SNTAGT. This CDR3 has 13 residues.

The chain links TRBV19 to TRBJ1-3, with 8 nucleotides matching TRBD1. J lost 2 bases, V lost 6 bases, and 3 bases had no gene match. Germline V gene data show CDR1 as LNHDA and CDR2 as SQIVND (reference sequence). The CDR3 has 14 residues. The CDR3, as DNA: TGTGCCAGTAGGCGGACAGGGACTGGAAACACCATATATTTT. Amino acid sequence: CASRRTGTGNTIYF.

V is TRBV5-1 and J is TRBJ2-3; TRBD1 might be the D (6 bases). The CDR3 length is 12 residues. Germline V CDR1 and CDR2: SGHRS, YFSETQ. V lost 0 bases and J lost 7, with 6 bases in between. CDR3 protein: CASSLGGHTQYF. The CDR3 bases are TGCGCCAGCAGCTTGGGGGGGCATACGCAGTATTTT.

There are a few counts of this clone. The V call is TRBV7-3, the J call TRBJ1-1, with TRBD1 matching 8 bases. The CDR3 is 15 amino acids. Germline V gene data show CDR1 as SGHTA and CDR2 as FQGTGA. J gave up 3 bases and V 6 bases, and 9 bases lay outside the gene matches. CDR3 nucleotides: TGTGCCAGCAGAAACGGACAGGGAGGGGACACTGAAGCTTTCTTT. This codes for CASRNGQGGDTEAFF.

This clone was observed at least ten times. The CDR3 loop reads CASSLGYNTEAFF. As DNA, the CDR3 is TGTGCCAGCAGTCTAGGATATAACACTGAAGCTTTCTTT. The V and J genes are TRBV2 and TRBJ1-1; D unresolved. Per germline, CDR1 SNHLY and CDR2 FYNNEI. Trimming removed 5 bases at V and 2 bases at J, with 9 bases between. The CDR3 consists of 13 residues.

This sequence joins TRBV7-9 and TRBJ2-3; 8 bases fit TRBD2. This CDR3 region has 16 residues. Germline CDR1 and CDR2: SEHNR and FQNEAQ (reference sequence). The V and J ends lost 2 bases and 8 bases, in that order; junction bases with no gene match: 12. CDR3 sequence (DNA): TGTGCCAGCAGCTTAAAATCGGGGACTAGTATTGGTACGCAGTATTTT. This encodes CASSLKSGTSIGTQYF.

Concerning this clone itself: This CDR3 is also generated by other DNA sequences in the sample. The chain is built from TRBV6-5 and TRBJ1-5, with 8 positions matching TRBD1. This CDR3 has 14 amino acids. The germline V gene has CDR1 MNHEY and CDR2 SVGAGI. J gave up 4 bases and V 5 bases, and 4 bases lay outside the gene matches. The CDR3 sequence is CASSPTGANQPQHF. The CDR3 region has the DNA TGTGCCAGCAGTCCGACAGGGGCTAATCAGCCCCAGCATTTT.

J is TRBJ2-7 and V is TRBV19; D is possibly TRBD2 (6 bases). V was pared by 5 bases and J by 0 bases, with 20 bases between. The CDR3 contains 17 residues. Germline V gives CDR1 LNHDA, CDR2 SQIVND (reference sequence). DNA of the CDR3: TGTGCCAGTAGTTCGTCTAGCGACCTAAGGAGCTCCTACGAGCAGTACTTC. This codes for CASSSSSDLRSSYEQYF.